Shown below are 32 T cell receptor beta chains from a single sample sequenced in a study of blood T cell repertoires in COVID-19 (dated by TCRdb to 2020 to 2021). The library was produced with the immunoSEQ multiplex PCR assay. TCRdb's version of the immuneACCESS table is confined to in-frame rearrangements and falls short of the full clone set. An unresolved V gene accounts for under half of the shortfall where checked; the remainder is of unknown origin. A total of just over 250,000 clones appear in this sample, about 87% of them only once. Of the sample, about 4% falls within the top ten clones. Sequences were obtained from peripheral blood. The receptors originated from a man aged 55 to 70 who had recovered from COVID-19.

This chain connects TRBV9 to TRBJ2-1, with 12 bases matching TRBD1. The CDR3 sequence is 16 residues long. CDR1 and CDR2 (germline): SGDLS, YYNGEE. V lost 4 bases and J lost 5; bases outside the gene matches: 7. CDR3 amino acids: CASSYLGTGGHNEQFF. CDR3 DNA: TGTGCCAGCAGCTATCTCGGGACAGGGGGCCACAATGAGCAGTTCTTC.

This clone was observed a handful of times. V usage is TRBV10-3 and J usage is TRBJ1-1, with 8 bases lining up with TRBD1. CDR3 length: 15 residues. Germline CDR1 and CDR2: ENHRY and SYGVKD. Losses at the gene ends were 0 bases for V and 1 base for J; bases not matched to a gene: 1. The CDR3 protein is CAISESTGENTEAFF. As DNA, the CDR3 is TGTGCCATCAGTGAGTCGACAGGGGAGAACACTGAAGCTTTCTTT.

The gene calls are TRBV7-9 and TRBJ1-6; D call uncertain. CDR1 is SEHNR, CDR2 FQNEAQ, per germline (reference sequence). The CDR3 length is 18 residues. V shed 5 bases and J shed 2 bases, with 19 bases lying between them. CDR3 sequence: CASSQDHSGLPYNSPLHF. The DNA for the CDR3 is TGTGCCAGCAGCCAAGACCACAGTGGGCTCCCCTATAATTCACCCCTCCACTTT.

This clone occurred once. The V gene is TRBV19, the J gene TRBJ2-1, with 11 nucleotides matching TRBD2. Looked up from germline, CDR1 is LNHDA and CDR2 is SQIVND (reference sequence). V was pared by 6 bases and J by 4 bases, with 5 bases of the junction left unmatched. The CDR3 has 15 amino acids. The CDR3 DNA reads as TGTGCCAGTAGGACGACTAGCGGGGCTTACAATGAGCAGTTCTTC. This codes for CASRTTSGAYNEQFF.

The sample holds one count of this clone. The V call is TRBV7-2, the J call TRBJ2-3; 9 nucleotides line up with TRBD2. This CDR3 has 15 residues. Germline V gene lookup returns CDR1 SGHTA and CDR2 FQGNSA. The V and J ends lost 6 bases and 5 bases, in that order; junction bases with no gene match: 9. The CDR3 loop is CASSLMAGGKDTQYF. CDR3 bases: TGTGCCAGCAGTTTAATGGCGGGGGGGAAAGATACGCAGTATTTT.

V is TRBV7-9 and J is TRBJ2-7; TRBD1 is a possible D gene (5 bases). From germline, CDR1 is SEHNR and CDR2 FQNEAQ (reference sequence). The CDR3 runs 12 residues. V was clipped by 5 bases and J by 6 bases, with 11 bases between them. CDR3 in amino acids: CASSPGRAEQYF. CDR3 in DNA: TGTGCCAGCAGCCCCGGCAGGGCCGAGCAGTACTTC.

The gene calls are TRBV6-5 and TRBJ1-4, with 8 bases fitting TRBD1. CDR1 is MNHEY, CDR2 SVGAGI, per germline. The CDR3 spans 15 residues. V shed 6 bases and J 3 bases; nucleotides not matched to a gene: 6. CDR3 nucleotides: TGTGCCAGCAGGACAGGGGACCTCTCTAATGAAAAACTGTTTTTT. Its translation: CASRTGDLSNEKLFF.

This clone has more than one count but fewer than ten. V and J are TRBV4-2 and TRBJ1-2; weak D call: TRBD1 (6 bases). The CDR3 loop spans 13 amino acids. The V and J ends lost 1 base and 3 bases respectively, with 6 bases between them. Germline loops: CDR1 LGHNA, CDR2 YNFKEQ. The CDR3 DNA follows: TGTGCCAGCAGCCAAGGACAGGACTATGGCTACACCTTC. It yields the protein CASSQGQDYGYTF.

In DNA form, the CDR3 reads TGTGCCAGCAGTTACTCGATGAGTGGTGAGACCCAGTACTTC. Its translation: CASSYSMSGETQYF. The chain has TRBV6-2 or TRBV6-3 and TRBJ2-5; the D is unclear. The CDR3 spans 14 residues. CDR1 is MNHEY, CDR2 SVGEGT, per germline. V was pared by 0 bases and J by 5 bases, with 10 bases between.

CDR3 bases: TGTGCCAGCAGCTTACACCAACCTAGCGGGGGGGCCGCAGATACGCAGTATTTT. It is translated as CASSLHQPSGGAADTQYF. The rearrangement joins TRBV7-2 to TRBJ2-3; TRBD2 aligns across 12 bases. Trimming cost V 2 bases and J 4 bases; bases outside gene matches: 10. There are 18 residues in the CDR3. The germline CDR1 and CDR2 sequences are SGHTA and FQGNSA.

This clone was picked up one time. V usage is TRBV5-1 and J usage is TRBJ2-3; 13 nucleotides match TRBD2. Germline V lookup: CDR1 SGHRS, CDR2 YFSETQ. The CDR3 length is 16 residues. Trimming cost V 4 bases and J 5 bases; bases outside gene matches: 7. The CDR3 loop is CASSATSGGAVDTQYF. The CDR3 bases are TGCGCCAGCAGCGCTACTAGCGGGGGGGCCGTAGATACGCAGTATTTT. The variable domain in full, completed from reference TRBV5-1 and TRBJ2-3, reads KAGVTQTPRYLIKTRGQQVTLSCSPISGHRSVSWYQQTPGQGLQFLFEYFSETQRNKGNFPGRFSGRQFSNSRSEMNVSTLELGDSALYLCASSATSGGAVDTQYFGPGTRLTVL.

This chain joins TRBV7-6 and TRBJ2-2; weak D call: TRBD1 (5 bases). CDR1 is SGHVS, CDR2 FNYEAQ, per germline. This CDR3 comprises 16 residues. Trimming removed 2 bases at V and 6 bases at J, with 16 bases between. This CDR3 is CASSLPYRAGPGELFF. CDR3 DNA: TGTGCCAGCAGCTTACCCTATAGGGCAGGGCCCGGGGAGCTGTTTTTT.

Regarding this clone: Other DNA sequences in this sample translate to the same CDR3. The chain recombines TRBV19 with TRBJ2-7, with 7 positions matching TRBD1. The CDR3 is 13 amino acids. Unmatched junction bases numbered 1, after V lost 5 bases and J lost 0 bases. CDR1 LNHDA and CDR2 SQIVND come from the germline V gene (reference sequence). The CDR3 DNA reads TGTGCCAGTAGTCGGACAGGCTCCTACGAGCAGTACTTC. Protein: CASSRTGSYEQYF.

V gene TRBV6-4 combines with J gene TRBJ2-7, with 10 bases lining up with TRBD2. Germline CDR1 and CDR2: MRHNA and SNTAGT. There are 15 residues in the CDR3. The junction had 3 bases not matched to a gene; V was cut back by 4 bases and J by 0 bases. DNA of the CDR3: TGTGCCAGCAGTGTTGAGCGGGGGGGCTCCTACGAGCAGTACTTC. This codes for CASSVERGGSYEQYF.

The genes are TRBV11-3 and TRBJ2-6, with TRBD1 as a possible D gene (7 bases). V was trimmed by 5 bases and J by 1 base, leaving 15 bases between them. The CDR3 contains 17 residues. CDR1 and CDR2 (germline): SGHNT, YENEEA. In DNA form, the CDR3 reads TGTGCCAGCAGCCCGACGACAGGGAGGTCTGGGGCCAACGTCCTGACTTTC. Amino acids: CASSPTTGRSGANVLTF. The full variable domain, completed using reference TRBV11-3 and TRBJ2-6, is EAGVVQSPRYKIIEKKQPVAFWCNPISGHNTLYWYLQNLGQGPELLIRYENEEAVDDSQLPKDRFSAERLKGVDSTLKIQPAELGDSAVYLCASSPTTGRSGANVLTFGAGSRLTVL.

The V call is TRBV20-1, the J call TRBJ2-2; TRBD2 agrees at 9 bases. Germline V gene data show CDR1 as DFQATT and CDR2 as SNEGSKA (reference sequence). V trimming: 3 bases; J trimming: 7 bases; junction bases outside the gene matches: 9. The CDR3 runs to 15 residues. The CDR3 nucleotides are TGCAGTGCTAGTGGGGGACTAGCTATTGACGGGGAGCTGTTTTTT. Translated, it gives CSASGGLAIDGELFF.

This clone came up once. J is TRBJ1-3 and V is TRBV4-1; tentative D call: TRBD1 (6 bases). The germline V gene encodes CDR1 MGHRA and CDR2 YSYEKL. V was cut by 2 bases and J by 0 bases, with 11 bases left in between. This CDR3 is built from 16 residues. The CDR3 reads CASSQTGPFSGNTIYF. For the CDR3, the DNA is TGCGCCAGCAGCCAAACAGGGCCGTTCTCTGGAAACACCATATATTTT.

V usage is TRBV11-3 and J usage is TRBJ2-5; no definite D call. The V end lost 3 bases, the J end lost 3 bases, and 8 bases lay between the germline ends. Germline V gene lookup returns CDR1 SGHNT and CDR2 YENEEA. The length of the CDR3 is 13 residues. The CDR3 nucleotides read TGTGCCAGCAGCTTCACCAGAAAAGAGACCCAGTACTTC. Its translation is CASSFTRKETQYF.

CDR3: CASSSHPGHTSTEAFF. The CDR3 coding sequence is TGTGCCAGCAGCTCACACCCGGGACACACGTCTACTGAAGCTTTCTTT. The V and J genes are TRBV13 and TRBJ1-1; a possible D gene is TRBD1 (6 bases). V was trimmed by 4 bases and J by 5 bases, leaving 20 bases between them. In germline, CDR1 is PRHDT, CDR2 FYEKMQ (reference sequence). The CDR3 loop spans 16 amino acids.

This clone has more than one count but fewer than ten. CDR3 residues: CASSQRGGGNEQYF. Written as DNA, the CDR3 is TGTGCCAGCAGCCAACGAGGGGGCGGCAACGAGCAGTACTTC. The chain employs TRBV3-1 (or the pseudogene TRBV3-2) and TRBJ2-7; 7 bases are shared with TRBD1. This CDR3 comprises 14 residues. With V trimmed by 2 bases and J by 5 bases, 6 bases remained unmatched. Germline values: CDR1 LGHDT, CDR2 YNNKEL (reference sequence).

The genes are TRBV5-1 and TRBJ2-3, with 8 bases matching TRBD2. Per the germline V gene, CDR1 is SGHRS and CDR2 is YFSETQ. This CDR3 contains 14 residues. V lost 0 bases and J lost 5; bases outside the gene matches: 2. In nucleotides, the CDR3 is TGCGCCAGCAGCTTGGCCAGCGGGGGAGATACGCAGTATTTT. Amino acids: CASSLASGGDTQYF. The full variable domain, its missing parts supplied by reference TRBV5-1 and TRBJ2-3, is KAGVTQTPRYLIKTRGQQVTLSCSPISGHRSVSWYQQTPGQGLQFLFEYFSETQRNKGNFPGRFSGRQFSNSRSEMNVSTLELGDSALYLCASSLASGGDTQYFGPGTRLTVL.

CDR3 loop: CASSLVGTGQGLSGNTIYF. CDR3 DNA: TGTGCCAGCAGCTTGGTCGGAACAGGGCAAGGCCTCTCTGGAAACACCATATATTTT. The chain couples TRBV5-4 to TRBJ1-3, with D perhaps matching TRBD1 (6 bases). This CDR3 has 19 residues. From germline, CDR1 is SGHNT and CDR2 YYREEE (reference sequence). The V end was cut by 0 bases, the J end by 0 bases, with 19 bases between.

This clone was counted a single time. CDR3 sequence: CASSWTGQPTDTQYF. The CDR3 nucleotides read TGTGCCAGCAGCTGGACCGGACAGCCCACAGATACGCAGTATTTT. The gene calls are TRBV7-2 and TRBJ2-3, with D perhaps TRBD1 (6 bases). CDR3 length equals 15 residues. Germline V gives CDR1 SGHTA, CDR2 FQGNSA. Between the trimmed V and J ends, which lost 4 bases and 2 bases, there was a span of 13 bases.

V and J are TRBV5-4 and TRBJ2-2; TRBD1 matches 7 bases. Trimming at V came to 4 bases and at J to 4 bases, leaving 10 bases not matched to a gene. CDR3 length equals 16 residues. CDR1 and CDR2 from the germline V gene are SGHNT and YYREEE (reference sequence). The chain's CDR3 is CASSPTGSVFTGELFF. The DNA for the CDR3 is TGTGCCAGCAGCCCGACAGGGTCCGTGTTCACCGGGGAGCTGTTTTTT.

This chain links TRBV6-4 with TRBJ2-7, with a possible D match to TRBD2 (6 bases). CDR3 length: 15 amino acids. V lost 5 bases and J 0 bases, leaving 14 bases between the germline ends. From germline, CDR1 is MRHNA and CDR2 SNTAGT. In DNA form, the CDR3 reads TGTGCCAGCAGTCTCCAGGGAGGCAGCTCCTACGAGCAGTACTTC. Protein product: CASSLQGGSSYEQYF.

V gene TRBV28 combines with J gene TRBJ2-5; TRBD1 agrees at 7 bases. J gave up 9 bases and V 6 bases, and 16 bases lay outside the gene matches. Germline-derived CDR1 and CDR2 are MDHEN and SYDVKM. CDR3 length: 15 residues. The CDR3 is CASRAVDRPQAAQYF. The CDR3 DNA sequence: TGTGCCAGCAGGGCCGTGGACAGGCCTCAAGCGGCCCAGTACTTC.

The V gene is TRBV9, the J gene TRBJ1-2; 8 bases match TRBD1. V lost 4 bases and J lost 7; bases outside the gene matches: 6. CDR1 is SGDLS, CDR2 YYNGEE, per germline. This CDR3 comprises 13 residues. CDR3 protein: CASSPRQGSGYTF. The CDR3 DNA is TGTGCCAGCAGCCCGCGACAGGGGAGTGGCTACACCTTC.

The chain is built from TRBV27 and TRBJ1-6, with 10 bases aligning to TRBD1. Germline CDR1 and CDR2: MNHEY and SMNVEV (reference sequence). This CDR3 region has 16 residues. J was trimmed by 9 bases and V by 4 bases; bases with no gene match: 9. CDR3 bases: TGTGCCAGCAGTTATAATTTGGGACAGGGGTCTTCACCCCTCCACTTT. This sequence encodes CASSYNLGQGSSPLHF.

The V gene is TRBV7-9, the J gene TRBJ1-2; 7 positions match TRBD1. V lost 1 base and J lost 4; bases outside the gene matches: 6. The CDR3 totals 15 residues. Germline values: CDR1 SEHNR, CDR2 FQNEAQ (reference sequence). CDR3 protein: CASSLGAGTAYGYTF. As DNA, the CDR3 is TGTGCCAGCAGCTTAGGCGCCGGGACAGCCTATGGCTACACCTTC.

The gene calls are TRBV7-2 and TRBJ2-2, with a tentative D call TRBD2 (5 bases). Germline V CDR1 and CDR2: SGHTA, FQGNSA. The V end lost 5 bases, the J end lost 5 bases, and 12 bases lay between the germline ends. This CDR3 is 14 amino acids long. CDR3 coding DNA: TGTGCCAGCAGCCTGTTGAGAGGGACCGGGGAGCTGTTTTTT. This codes for CASSLLRGTGELFF.

The chain carries TRBV27 and TRBJ2-5; the match to TRBD1 covers 8 bases. The V gene's germline CDR1 is MNHEY and CDR2 SMNVEV (reference sequence). CDR3 size: 15 residues. The ends lost 3 bases at V and 4 bases at J; junction bases unmatched: 7. This CDR3 is CASSLYPDRGETQYF. The CDR3 DNA follows: TGTGCCAGCAGTTTGTACCCTGACAGGGGAGAGACCCAGTACTTC.

The rearrangement joins TRBV19 to TRBJ1-2; maybe TRBD1 (6 bases). The V and J ends lost 7 bases and 5 bases respectively, with 20 bases between them. Germline V gives CDR1 LNHDA, CDR2 SQIVND (reference sequence). The CDR3 contains 15 residues. In DNA, the CDR3 is TGTGCCAGTACCCTACTCTCGGGGGGCAAGTATGGCTACACCTTC. Translated, it gives CASTLLSGGKYGYTF. The full variable domain, completed using reference TRBV19 and TRBJ1-2, is DGGITQSPKYLFRKEGQNVTLSCEQNLNHDAMYWYRQDPGQGLRLIYYSQIVNDFQKGDIAEGYSVSREKKESFPLTVTSAQKNPTAFYLCASTLLSGGKYGYTFGSGTRLTVV.